The 9 T cell receptor beta chains below come from one sample, sequenced in a study of OX40 agonist ivuxolimab in advanced cancers. Here immunoSEQ multiplex PCR was the method, and the copy in TCRdb shows in-frame clones only, minus some. This table holds 35,000 to 45,000 clones, over 80% found once. The sequences come from CD4+ or CD8+ T cells sorted from blood, collected in a trial of the OX40 agonist ivuxolimab. These receptors all come from an adult with an advanced solid tumor such as melanoma, head and neck, liver or kidney cancer.

This clone was seen once. The chain recombines TRBV5-1 with TRBJ1-1, with D possibly being TRBD1 (5 bases). This CDR3 spans 14 amino acids. Germline values: CDR1 SGHRS, CDR2 YFSETQ. The V end lost 3 bases, the J end lost 1 base, and 10 bases lay between the germline ends. This CDR3 is CASSSGTANTEAFF. CDR3 bases: TGCGCCAGCAGCTCCGGGACGGCGAACACTGAAGCTTTCTTT.

This rearrangement joins TRBV9 to TRBJ1-3, with D possibly TRBD1 on 5 matching bases. CDR3 length equals 17 residues. Germline V gives CDR1 SGDLS, CDR2 YYNGEE. Between the trimmed V and J ends, which lost 3 bases and 2 bases, there was a span of 18 bases. CDR3 loop: CASSAGVGGFTGNTIYF. In DNA form, the CDR3 reads TGTGCCAGCAGCGCTGGGGTTGGGGGTTTCACTGGAAACACCATATATTTT.

Only a few counts were recorded for this clone. CDR3 sequence: CSVVRQGASEQYF. The DNA of the CDR3 is TGCAGCGTTGTTAGGCAGGGGGCGTCCGAGCAGTACTTC. The chain employs TRBV29-1 and TRBJ2-7; TRBD1 agrees at 8 bases. With V trimmed by 4 bases and J by 6 bases, 8 bases remained unmatched. This CDR3 is 13 amino acids long. Germline V CDR1 and CDR2: SQVTM, ANQGSEA.

The CDR3 DNA follows: TGTGCCAGCAGCGGGAGGGGGCTTGGTGAGACCCAGTACTTC. Translated, it gives CASSGRGLGETQYF. The genes are TRBV7-8 and TRBJ2-5; D is possibly TRBD1 or TRBD2 (7 bases each). The CDR3 loop spans 14 amino acids. V lost 5 bases, J lost 5 bases, and 15 bases lay in between. CDR1 is SGHVS, CDR2 FQNEAQ, per germline.

In DNA, the CDR3 is TGTGCCAGCAGTTACTCGACCGTTACAGATACGCAGTATTTT. Its translation is CASSYSTVTDTQYF. The chain recombines TRBV6-5 with TRBJ2-3; unclear D gene. Germline V gene data show CDR1 as MNHEY and CDR2 as SVGAGI. This CDR3 comprises 14 residues. V lost 0 bases and J 3 bases, leaving 7 bases between the germline ends.

V usage is TRBV6-5 and J usage is TRBJ2-1, with D perhaps matching TRBD1 or TRBD2 (5 bases each). CDR3 size: 15 residues. Per the germline V gene, CDR1 is MNHEY and CDR2 is SVGAGI. V dropped 2 bases and J dropped 2 bases, with 10 bases sitting between them. The DNA for the CDR3 is TGTGCCAGCAGTTACCCAGGGAGACCCTACAATGAGCAGTTCTTC. Translation gives CASSYPGRPYNEQFF.

The chain couples TRBV10-2 to TRBJ1-1; 7 bases match TRBD1. CDR1 and CDR2 from the germline V gene are WSHSY and SAAADI. Trimming removed 6 bases from V and 3 bases from J; junction bases left unmatched: 10. The CDR3 is 15 residues long. The CDR3 region has the DNA TGCGCCAGCAGACCCAGACAGGGAAGGGACACTGAAGCTTTCTTT. It yields the protein CASRPRQGRDTEAFF.

J is TRBJ1-2 and V is TRBV29-1; tentative D call: TRBD1 (5 bases). The CDR3 covers 14 residues. CDR1 SQVTM and CDR2 ANQGSEA come from the germline V gene. V lost 0 bases and J 3 bases, leaving 11 bases between the germline ends. CDR3 nucleotide sequence: TGCAGCGTTGAAGATCGGGTGGGGGACTATGGCTACACCTTC. It translates to CSVEDRVGDYGYTF.

V and J are TRBV4-1 and TRBJ2-5; D is undetermined. With 5 bases removed from V and 1 base from J, the gap between germline ends came to 11 bases. Germline CDR1 reads MGHRA; CDR2 reads YSYEKL. This CDR3 region has 14 residues. This CDR3 reads CASSDPSAQETQYF. The DNA for the CDR3 is TGCGCCAGCAGCGACCCGTCTGCCCAAGAGACCCAGTACTTC.